Sequencing of this T cell receptor (beta chain) was carried out in a study of T cell repertoires in cytomegalovirus infection. Study in general: Recently identified HLA-C-restricted CMV epitopes were among the peptides used. Signatures in public TCR beta sequences pointed to both CMV infection and matching HLA type.

Each CDR3 protein gets one entry after TCRdb re-called the reads with MiXCR. The table lists some 350,000 distinct CDR3 sequences, under 35% of them singletons. Findings and limits, study-wide: What dominated the ex vivo response were HLA-C-restricted CMV-specific TCR beta clonotypes. Cumulative frequency of public TCR beta families picked out carriers of CMV plus the relevant HLA.

This clonotype was observed a few times. What it recognizes is unknown. Sequenced here: cultured PBMCs, sampled from culture after CMV antigen stimulation. The origin of this receptor is a human donor in good health (CMV status not recorded). Some clones in this sample may be carry-over from other donors' samples.

Here the CDR3 DNA reads TGTGCCAGCAGTTCCAACCTTAGGGGCGAAAAACTGTTTTTT. Translating gives CASSSNLRGEKLFF. The chain combines TRBV6-5 with TRBJ1-4, with a tentative D call TRBD1 (5 bases). The CDR3 covers 14 residues. V lost 4 bases, J lost 8 bases, and 14 bases lay in between. CDR1 is MNHEY and CDR2 is SVGAGI in the germline V gene.